Listed here are 31 T cell receptor beta chains from one sample, sequenced in a study of cytomegalovirus exposure and HLA in healthy donors. The data were produced by immunoSEQ multiplex PCR, yet TCRdb's version contains in-frame clones alone and is incomplete. The sample includes roughly 86,000 clones, 90% to 96% of them seen just once. Sequencing was carried out using PBMCs. Receptors were obtained from a man aged 18-30 years in good health and CMV-seropositive.

V usage is TRBV5-4 and J usage is TRBJ2-7, with D uncertain. The germline V gene has CDR1 SGHNT and CDR2 YYREEE (reference sequence). CDR3 size: 13 residues. With 1 base removed from V and 5 bases from J, the gap between germline ends came to 10 bases. CDR3 DNA sequence: TGTGCCAGCAGCTTGAGAGGTGGAAACGAGCAGTACTTC. Its protein is CASSLRGGNEQYF.

V is TRBV10-2 and J is TRBJ2-3; a possible D gene is TRBD2 (6 bases). Between the trimmed V and J ends, which lost 6 bases and 2 bases, there was a span of 12 bases. Germline V lookup: CDR1 WSHSY, CDR2 SAAADI. The CDR3 loop spans 14 amino acids. CDR3 residues: CASSPGLYTDTQYF. Here the CDR3 DNA reads TGCGCCAGCAGCCCGGGACTCTACACAGATACGCAGTATTTT.

This chain connects TRBV5-1 to TRBJ2-7; tentatively, D is TRBD2 (6 bases). Looked up from germline, CDR1 is SGHRS and CDR2 is YFSETQ. The CDR3 runs to 15 residues. Trimming removed 2 bases at V and 0 bases at J, with 12 bases between. This CDR3 is CASSLRNGGSYEQYF. The DNA for the CDR3 is TGCGCCAGCAGCTTAAGGAACGGGGGCTCCTACGAGCAGTACTTC.

This rearrangement joins TRBV10-1 to TRBJ1-5; the match to TRBD1 covers 10 bases. CDR3 size: 15 residues. The V segment lost 7 bases and the J segment 5 bases; nucleotides outside the gene matches: 8. Germline CDR1 and CDR2: WNHNN and SYGVQD (reference sequence). The CDR3 bases are TGCGCCAGCAATCACGGGACAGGGGTTCATCAGCCCCAGCATTTT. It is translated as CASNHGTGVHQPQHF.

The chain combines TRBV10-1 with TRBJ2-7; D gene ambiguous. CDR1 and CDR2 from the germline V gene are WNHNN and SYGVQD (reference sequence). V gave up 4 bases and J gave up 1 base, with 8 bases separating them. There are 13 residues in the CDR3. The CDR3 is CASSGYSSYEQYF. The DNA of the CDR3 is TGCGCCAGCAGTGGCTATTCTTCCTACGAGCAGTACTTC.

The chain couples TRBV28 to TRBJ2-6, with 10 nucleotides matching TRBD1. Germline loops: CDR1 MDHEN, CDR2 SYDVKM. Unmatched junction bases numbered 5, after V lost 3 bases and J lost 0 bases. The CDR3 is 18 amino acids. CDR3 sequence: CASSFGTGAHSGANVLTF. CDR3 coding DNA: TGTGCCAGCAGTTTTGGGACAGGGGCCCACTCTGGGGCCAACGTCCTGACTTTC.

The chain has TRBV4-1 and TRBJ2-6; 11 bases are shared with TRBD2. The CDR3 spans 18 residues. J gave up 0 bases and V 6 bases, and 7 bases lay outside the gene matches. Germline loops: CDR1 MGHRA, CDR2 YSYEKL. The CDR3 region is CASSPGLAGLSGANVLTF. The CDR3 region has the DNA TGCGCCAGCAGTCCTGGACTAGCGGGCCTCTCTGGGGCCAACGTCCTGACTTTC.

The V and J genes are TRBV28 and TRBJ1-1; D uncertain. Germline assignment: CDR1 MDHEN and CDR2 SYDVKM. The CDR3 is 15 amino acids. V lost 4 bases and J lost 4, with 16 bases in between. The DNA for the CDR3 is TGTGCCAGCAGTTCCCCCCGGAGGAGCGGCACTGAAGCTTTCTTT. It is translated as CASSSPRRSGTEAFF.

The chain uses TRBV19 and TRBJ1-1; D may be TRBD1 (5 bases). The CDR3 loop spans 13 amino acids. CDR1 LNHDA and CDR2 SQIVND come from the germline V gene (reference sequence). The V end was cut by 3 bases, the J end by 6 bases, with 11 bases between. CDR3 in DNA: TGTGCCAGTAGTATTGGAAGGGGATCTGAAGCTTTCTTT. Translation gives CASSIGRGSEAFF.

This sequence joins TRBV19 and TRBJ1-5; 9 nucleotides agree with TRBD1. V dropped 10 bases and J dropped 7; count of bases not matched to a gene: 8. The V gene's germline CDR1 is LNHDA and CDR2 SQIVND (reference sequence). This CDR3 has 13 amino acids. CDR3 in amino acids: CATRRDRVQPQHF. Here the CDR3 DNA reads TGTGCCACTCGCCGGGACAGGGTCCAGCCCCAGCATTTT.

The rearrangement uses TRBV10-2 and TRBJ2-5; 8 bases map to TRBD2. CDR3 length: 15 residues. Germline loops: CDR1 WSHSY, CDR2 SAAADI. Trimming took 3 bases from V and 5 from J; bases not matched to a gene: 8. The CDR3 is CASSDLSGKGETQYF. Here the CDR3 DNA reads TGCGCCAGCAGTGACCTTAGCGGGAAGGGGGAGACCCAGTACTTC.

The gene calls are TRBV7-9 and TRBJ2-7; D not certain. CDR3 length: 12 residues. Germline CDR1 SEHNR, CDR2 FQNEAQ (reference sequence). V was clipped by 4 bases and J by 6 bases, with 10 bases between them. The CDR3 bases are TGTGCCAGCAGCTCCCATCCGCGCGAGCAGTACTTC. Translation: CASSSHPREQYF.

The gene calls are TRBV6-5 and TRBJ1-2; the match to TRBD1 covers 9 bases. CDR3 length equals 14 residues. CDR1 and CDR2 from the germline V gene are MNHEY and SVGAGI. The V and J ends lost 5 bases and 5 bases, in that order; junction bases with no gene match: 6. Here the CDR3 DNA reads TGTGCCAGCAGTAAACTGGACAGGGGATATGGCTACACCTTC. Its translation is CASSKLDRGYGYTF.

This clone was seen a single time. The chain uses TRBV10-3 and TRBJ2-5, with TRBD2 matching over 8 bases. V shed 6 bases, J shed 3 bases, and the junction held 9 bases outside the gene matches. Looked up from germline, CDR1 is ENHRY and CDR2 is SYGVKD. The CDR3 length is 15 residues. CDR3 residues: CAISDYRTSKETQYF. Written as DNA, the CDR3 is TGTGCCATCAGCGATTACCGGACTAGCAAAGAGACCCAGTACTTC.

This clone was recorded once. DNA of the CDR3: TGTGCCAGTAGTAGTTACGGGACAGAGAATCAGCCCCAGCATTTT. Protein sequence: CASSSYGTENQPQHF. The V gene is TRBV19, the J gene TRBJ1-5; 7 nucleotides match TRBD1. Unmatched junction bases numbered 7, after V lost 4 bases and J lost 4 bases. CDR3 length: 15 amino acids. Germline values: CDR1 LNHDA, CDR2 SQIVND (reference sequence). Drawing the rest from reference TRBV19 and TRBJ1-5, the complete variable domain is DGGITQSPKYLFRKEGQNVTLSCEQNLNHDAMYWYRQDPGQGLRLIYYSQIVNDFQKGDIAEGYSVSREKKESFPLTVTSAQKNPTAFYLCASSSYGTENQPQHFGDGTRLSIL.

The chain employs TRBV4-1 and TRBJ2-5, with 7 bases identical to TRBD2. This CDR3 has 18 amino acids. V was clipped by 1 base and J by 2 bases; unmatched bases: 13. Germline values: CDR1 MGHRA, CDR2 YSYEKL. The CDR3 protein is CASSQVGWVPAGQETQYF. In nucleotides, the CDR3 is TGCGCCAGCAGCCAAGTTGGGTGGGTTCCAGCGGGGCAAGAGACCCAGTACTTC.

V gene TRBV5-1 combines with J gene TRBJ2-1; weak D call: TRBD2 (6 bases). This CDR3 has 15 amino acids. Germline lookup yields CDR1 SGHRS and CDR2 YFSETQ. V dropped 1 base and J dropped 8 bases, with 16 bases sitting between them. CDR3 residues: CASSLLSMGDYEQFF. The DNA of the CDR3 is TGCGCCAGCAGCTTGCTCAGTATGGGGGACTATGAGCAGTTCTTC.

This chain links TRBV5-1 with TRBJ1-2, with TRBD1 matching 7 bases. CDR3 length equals 15 residues. CDR1 is SGHRS, CDR2 YFSETQ, per germline. V shed 5 bases, J shed 6 bases, and the junction held 13 bases outside the gene matches. The CDR3 sequence: CASSSDRQGINGYTF. CDR3 nucleotides: TGCGCCAGCAGTTCAGATCGACAGGGTATTAATGGCTACACCTTC.

This chain connects TRBV7-8 to TRBJ2-7; D possibly corresponds to TRBD2 (8 bases). Between the trimmed V and J ends, which lost 1 base and 2 bases, there was a span of 21 bases. The CDR3 sequence is 18 residues long. The germline V gene encodes CDR1 SGHVS and CDR2 FQNEAQ. The CDR3 loop is CASSLGAGGGQSPYEQYF. CDR3 bases: TGTGCCAGCAGCTTAGGGGCCGGGGGGGGACAGTCGCCCTACGAGCAGTACTTC.

The chain combines TRBV6-5 with TRBJ2-7; TRBD2 matches at 10 bases. V lost 7 bases and J lost 5; bases outside the gene matches: 8. The CDR3 totals 14 residues. Germline V gene lookup returns CDR1 MNHEY and CDR2 SVGAGI. The CDR3 here is CASNTLAGANEQYF. The CDR3 DNA reads TGTGCCAGCAACACCCTAGCGGGAGCCAACGAGCAGTACTTC.

This rearrangement joins TRBV5-1 to TRBJ2-5; TRBD2 might be the D (5 bases). The CDR3 spans 14 residues. The germline gives CDR1 SGHRS, CDR2 YFSETQ. V lost 2 bases, J lost 4 bases, and 12 bases lay in between. The CDR3 DNA sequence: TGCGCCAGCAGCTTTGGCGGGCGTGGAGAGACCCAGTACTTC. Encoded protein: CASSFGGRGETQYF.

The chain employs TRBV29-1 and TRBJ1-5; no clear D gene. The germline V and J ends were trimmed by 8 bases and 2 bases, with 16 bases remaining between them. The CDR3 totals 14 residues. Germline V gene lookup returns CDR1 SQVTM and CDR2 ANQGSEA. The CDR3 DNA sequence: TGCAGCCTAGACTATTCAAGGGGCAATCAGCCCCAGCATTTT. Its translation is CSLDYSRGNQPQHF.

V usage is TRBV6-1 and J usage is TRBJ1-4; 9 bases align to TRBD1. V lost 2 bases to trimming and J lost 8 bases; unmatched junction nucleotides: 6. The CDR3 consists of 15 residues. Germline V gene data show CDR1 as MNHNS and CDR2 as SASEGT. CDR3 region: CASSEWETGGEKLFF. CDR3 bases: TGTGCCAGCAGTGAATGGGAGACAGGGGGAGAAAAACTGTTTTTT.

This rearrangement joins TRBV11-2 to TRBJ1-3; D remains ambiguous. The CDR3 extends over 14 amino acids. Germline V lookup: CDR1 SGHAT, CDR2 FQNNGV. V was trimmed by 6 bases and J by 0 bases, leaving 9 bases between them. The CDR3 DNA is TGTGCCAGCAGGGGCCGGTCCTCTGGAAACACCATATATTTT. This gives the protein CASRGRSSGNTIYF.

This rearrangement joins TRBV7-8 to TRBJ1-3; D gene ambiguous. The CDR3 totals 12 residues. V was clipped by 1 base and J by 7 bases, with 5 bases between them. Germline CDR1 SGHVS, CDR2 FQNEAQ. CDR3 coding DNA: TGTGCCAGCAGCTTAGGGGAGAACACCATATATTTT. Translating it yields CASSLGENTIYF.

This chain links TRBV29-1 with TRBJ1-1, with TRBD1 matching 10 bases. Germline trimming cut 2 bases from V and 6 bases from J; bases unmatched to any gene: 6. CDR1 and CDR2 from the germline V gene are SQVTM and ANQGSEA. The CDR3 sequence is 14 residues long. The CDR3 sequence: CSVERRQGAPEAFF. Here the CDR3 DNA reads TGCAGCGTTGAAAGGCGACAGGGGGCCCCTGAAGCTTTCTTT.

The chain has TRBV6-1 and TRBJ2-3, with a tentative D call TRBD1 (6 bases). Deletions cut 8 bases from V and 2 bases from J, with 17 bases between. The V gene's germline CDR1 is MNHNS and CDR2 SASEGT. The CDR3 sequence is 15 residues long. The CDR3: CASGDGQMYTDTQYF. The CDR3 bases are TGTGCCAGCGGGGATGGACAGATGTACACAGATACGCAGTATTTT.

The chain recombines TRBV7-9 with TRBJ2-7, with D possibly TRBD1 on 8 matching bases. The CDR3 loop spans 15 amino acids. Germline-derived CDR1 and CDR2 are SEHNR and FQNEAQ (reference sequence). V was clipped by 1 base and J by 2 bases, with 12 bases between them. The CDR3 DNA follows: TGTGCCAGCAGCTTAGAACAGGGGGGGGCCTACGAGCAGTACTTC. Its protein product is CASSLEQGGAYEQYF.

V is TRBV19 and J is TRBJ1-1; maybe TRBD1 (6 bases). The CDR3 length is 16 residues. Germline V CDR1 and CDR2: LNHDA, SQIVND (reference sequence). Trimming left V 3 bases short and J 3 bases short, with 17 bases between. The CDR3 loop reads CASSITAGAGYTEAFF. For the CDR3, the DNA is TGTGCCAGTAGTATCACTGCAGGGGCAGGGTACACTGAAGCTTTCTTT.

V is TRBV14 and J is TRBJ2-2; D may be TRBD1 (5 bases). V lost 3 bases and J lost 7, with 12 bases in between. The CDR3 contains 14 residues. Per the germline V gene, CDR1 is SGHDN and CDR2 is FVKESK. This chain's CDR3 is CASSQRWGSGELFF. CDR3 sequence (DNA): TGTGCCAGCAGCCAGAGATGGGGCAGCGGGGAGCTGTTTTTT.

The chain couples TRBV27 to TRBJ2-1; a weak D match, TRBD1 (6 bases). Germline V CDR1 and CDR2: MNHEY, SMNVEV (reference sequence). V was pared by 7 bases and J by 5 bases, with 21 bases between. The CDR3 length is 16 residues. CDR3 loop: CASTTLGVDRHNEQFF. The CDR3 nucleotides are TGTGCCAGCACCACACTGGGTGTGGACAGACACAATGAGCAGTTCTTC.